A selection of T cell receptor beta chains follows, all from one sample in a study of cytotoxic CD8 clonotypes in ibrutinib-treated CLL. Only in-frame clones appear in the TCRdb table, and some are missing; sequencing was by immunoSEQ multiplex PCR. The table has roughly 250,000 clones, less than 75% seen once. Sequenced here: PBMCs, sampled after 24 months of ibrutinib treatment. Receptors were obtained from a human donor with chronic lymphocytic leukemia. Each CDR3 is given with its conserved first and last residue. Each record gives: J gene, V gene, clone size, D gene, CDR3 DNA, CDR3 protein. A D gene is named only where the DNA matches it firmly. Clone sizes are given selectively: once, few, many, or a class where the clone is expanded.

TRBJ2-1 | TRBV4-2 | NA | NA | TGTGCCAGCAGCCAGAAGGGAGTGCCCGAGCAGTTCTTC | CASSQKGVPEQFF
TRBJ2-1 | TRBV6-5 | NA | NA | TGTGCCAGCAGGGGGGCAGATCTCTACAATGAGCAGTTCTTC | CASRGADLYNEQFF
TRBJ2-3 | TRBV7-7 | NA | TRBD2 | TGTGCTAGCAGCTCCGCTCTAGCGGGAGAGTCAGATACGCAGTATTTT | CASSSALAGESDTQYF
TRBJ2-7 | TRBV6-1 | few | NA | TGTGCCAGCAGTGTGCAGGGCTACGAGCAGTACTTC | CASSVQGYEQYF
TRBJ2-2 | TRBV27 | NA | NA | TGTGCCAGCAGGAAGGGCACCGGGGAGCTGTTTTTT | CASRKGTGELFF
TRBJ2-7 | TRBV2 | few | TRBD2 | TGTGCCAGCGGGGTGCCTAGCGGTTGGAACGAGCAGTACTTC | CASGVPSGWNEQYF
TRBJ1-4 | TRBV6-5 | NA | NA | TGTGCCAGCAGTTACTCCCTCGGGGGTGAGGCAAAACTGTTTTTT | CASSYSLGGEAKLFF
TRBJ2-7 | TRBV13 | NA | TRBD2 | TGTGCCAGCAGCTTGCCTAGCGGGAGGTCCTACGAGCAGTACTTC | CASSLPSGRSYEQYF
TRBJ1-5 | TRBV27 | NA | NA | TGTGCCAGCAGTACTCGGGATGGGAGTAATCAGCCCCAGCATTTT | CASSTRDGSNQPQHF
TRBJ1-1 | TRBV30 | NA | TRBD1 | TGTGCCTGGACCAGGGGGATTACTGAAGCTTTCTTT | CAWTRGITEAFF
TRBJ1-1 | TRBV11-2 | NA | NA | TGTGCCAGCAGCCCAAAAAGGGGGAACACTGAAGCTTTCTTT | CASSPKRGNTEAFF
TRBJ1-2 | TRBV5-8 | few | NA | TGTGCCAGCAGCTTGAAACCGGACACCTTCTATGGCTACACCTTC | CASSLKPDTFYGYTF
TRBJ2-7 | TRBV5-1 | NA | TRBD1 | TGCGCCAGCAGCGCAAGACAGGGGTTCTACGAGCAGTACTTC | CASSARQGFYEQYF
TRBJ1-3 | TRBV2 | NA | TRBD1 | TGTGCCAGCAGCATGACAGGGGAAGGAGGAAACACCATATATTTT | CASSMTGEGGNTIYF
TRBJ2-3 | TRBV10-3 | few | NA | TGTGCCATCGGTGAGTGGGGACGGCGGAGCACAGATACGCAGTATTTT | CAIGEWGRRSTDTQYF
TRBJ1-4 | TRBV7-3 | NA | TRBD1 | TGTGCCAGCAGCTTATCGACAGGGAGTAACGAAAAACTGTTTTTT | CASSLSTGSNEKLFF
TRBJ2-6 | TRBV5-1 | NA | TRBD2 | TGCGCCAGCAGCTTGTTTCTAGCGGGAACTGGGGCCAACGTCCTGACTTTC | CASSLFLAGTGANVLTF
TRBJ2-7 | TRBV6-5 | NA | TRBD2 | TGTGCCAGCAAACAATCAGGCGGGAGTGGCAACGAGCAGTACTTC | CASKQSGGSGNEQYF
TRBJ1-3 | TRBV18 | NA | NA | TGTGCCAGCTCCCCGGACGGGGGAAATGGAAACACCATATATTTT | CASSPDGGNGNTIYF
TRBJ2-3 | TRBV5-7 | NA | NA | TGTGCCAGCAGCTTGGGGGGGGATACGCAGTATTTT | CASSLGGDTQYF
TRBJ1-2 | TRBV27 | NA | NA | TGTGCCAGCAGTTCTCTCAGTAAAGGGGCGACCTATGGCTACACCTTC | CASSSLSKGATYGYTF
TRBJ1-5 | TRBV11-2 | NA | NA | TGTGCCAGCAGCCCGTCGCTGGCTCAGCCCCAGCATTTT | CASSPSLAQPQHF
TRBJ2-4 | TRBV29-1 | NA | NA | TGCAGCGTTGGGGTTAGCGAGGGGAACATTCAGTACTTC | CSVGVSEGNIQYF
TRBJ1-2 | TRBV9 | few | NA | TGTGCCAGCAGCGTAGCTACGGACGGGCTCTATGGCTACACCTTC | CASSVATDGLYGYTF
TRBJ2-1 | TRBV28 | NA | TRBD2 | TGTGCCAGCAGTTTATCGACTAGCGGGACCTACAATGAGCAGTTCTTC | CASSLSTSGTYNEQFF
TRBJ2-1 | TRBV11-3 | NA | NA | TGTGCCAGCAGCTTAAGTGTGAGCTCCTACAATGAGCAGTTCTTC | CASSLSVSSYNEQFF
TRBJ2-2 | TRBV5-1 | NA | TRBD1 | TGCGCCAGCGGACTAGGCGGGACAGGGGCCGGGGAGCTGTTTTTT | CASGLGGTGAGELFF
TRBJ2-2 | TRBV29-1 | NA | NA | TGCAGCGTGCCGCGAGGGGAGGGGGTCGGGGAGCTGTTTTTT | CSVPRGEGVGELFF
TRBJ1-1 | TRBV7-3 | few | TRBD1 | TGTGCCAGCAGCTTTGACAACAGGGGAACTGAAGCTTTCTTT | CASSFDNRGTEAFF
TRBJ2-3 | TRBV6-5 | NA | NA | TGTGCCAGCGGGATCAGTGCTAGCACAGATACGCAGTATTTT | CASGISASTDTQYF
TRBJ2-7 | TRBV6-5 | few | TRBD2 | TGTGCCAGCAGTCGACTAGCGGGAGGTGGGGAGCAGTACTTC | CASSRLAGGGEQYF
TRBJ1-5 | TRBV5-1 | once | TRBD1 | TGCGCCAGCAGCTTAAAAGGACAGGGAGGTAGTGGCAATCAGCCCCAGCATTTT | CASSLKGQGGSGNQPQHF
TRBJ2-5 | TRBV13 | NA | NA | TGTGCCAGCAGCTTAGAGGGACGCCAAGAGACCCAGTACTTC | CASSLEGRQETQYF